This TCR beta chain was identified during a study of cytomegalovirus exposure and HLA in healthy donors. Study outcomes and limitations: As a later analysis showed, a missense DCLRE1C variant was linked to trimming of TCR beta V- and J-genes.

Germline values: CDR1 SEHNR, CDR2 FQNEAQ (reference sequence). The germline V and J ends were trimmed by 2 bases and 10 bases, with 20 bases remaining between them. CDR3 length: 15 residues. Both 60 Vbeta primers and 13 Jbeta primers went into the PCR. Sequencing used immunoSEQ multiplex PCR; TCRdb keeps in-frame clones, though not all of them. Of around 170,000 clones listed, around 85% are singletons. On this clone itself: Its target is unknown.

The chain uses TRBV7-9 and TRBJ1-1; maybe TRBD1 (5 bases). What was sequenced was PBMCs. This TCR was recovered from a middle-aged man in good health and CMV-seronegative. The CDR3 DNA reads as TGTGCCAGCAGCTTACTCCTTGACAGTACCCAACGAGCTTTCTTT. Protein sequence: CASSLLLDSTQRAFF.